This TCR beta chain emerged from a study of blood T cell repertoires in COVID-19. In the study overall: Donors in the United States, Italy and Spain gave samples during acute or convalescent COVID-19. PBMCs, B-cell-depleted T cells, or T cells were the source of the cDNA or gDNA that made up the material.

TCRdb keeps only in-frame clones here, not all; method: immunoSEQ multiplex PCR. The profile covers a few hundred thousand clones, with 89% appearing a single time and 9.5% taken by the ten largest. The CDR3 is 14 amino acids. The trim removed 4 bases at V and 3 bases at J, leaving 7 bases unmatched. CDR1 and CDR2 from the germline V gene are SGHNT and YYREEE (reference sequence). V gene TRBV5-4 combines with J gene TRBJ2-7; 7 nucleotides line up with TRBD1. The clonotype originates from a woman in her thirties or forties who had recovered from COVID-19. Specimen: PBMCs or T cells enriched from blood (not recorded which). The CDR3 DNA reads TGTGCCAGCAGCCCCGGGACAGACCTCTACGAGCAGTACTTC. It is translated as CASSPGTDLYEQYF.